This T cell receptor beta chain appears in the sequencing data of a study of CD8 T cells in ankylosing spondylitis. CDR3 size: 15 residues. Each CDR3 protein is one row after TCRdb ran MiXCR on the 5' RACE reads. The sample holds about 240,000 distinct CDR3 sequences; around 11% are singletons and the top ten take 5.5% to 8%. Points from the study as a whole: Reported data indicate significant enrichment of disease-linked clones within matched ankylosing spondylitis synovial fluid. Reactive arthritis synovial fluid and blood were previously reported to contain some motif variants.

A note on this clonotype: Its antigen remains unidentified. This may stem from a read error, because a much larger clone lies one nucleotide away.

This TCR derives from a male donor with ankylosing spondylitis or in good health (not recorded which). The chain has TRBV12-3 or TRBV12-4 and TRBJ2-2; unclear D gene. The sequenced material came from blood, either unsorted or a sorted T cell fraction (not recorded which). The CDR3 coding sequence is TGTGCCGGCAGTTTAATTTCTTGGGACACCGGGGAGCTGTTTTTT. The encoded protein is CAGSLISWDTGELFF.